This T cell receptor (beta chain) was captured by sequencing in a study of sequential checkpoint blockade in melanoma. The treatment denotes: randomized to nivolumab then ipilimumab (arm A) or the reverse (arm B). DNA-damaging chemotherapy had not been given to any patient beforehand. This clone was picked up a small number of times. Sequencing used immunoSEQ multiplex PCR; TCRdb keeps in-frame clones, though not all of them. Of approximately 12,000 clones in the sample, about 80% were seen once. Germline loops: CDR1 SGHKS, CDR2 YYEKEE (reference sequence). The CDR3 consists of 17 residues. The V segment lost 7 bases and the J segment 4 bases; nucleotides outside the gene matches: 13.

The genes are TRBV5-5 and TRBJ2-2; TRBD2 aligns across 10 bases. The TCR sequence derives from a human donor with melanoma. Material: CD8+ T cells sorted from blood (inferred from file names), obtained from a patient given nivolumab and ipilimumab in sequence. The CDR3 nucleotides read TGTGCCAGCCAGCGGGGGGGCCGTCTGTATGGCACCGGGGAGCTGTTTTTT. Protein: CASQRGGRLYGTGELFF.